The 27 T cell receptor beta chains given below trace back to one sample, sequenced in a study of cytomegalovirus exposure and HLA in healthy donors. 13 Jbeta primers and 60 Vbeta primers were used for the PCR. The assay was immunoSEQ multiplex PCR, and TCRdb's table has in-frame clones only and misses some. The sample carries fewer than 75,000 clones, around 80% recorded once. The specimen sequenced was PBMCs. The receptors here all came from a woman in her twenties or thirties in good health and CMV-seronegative.

V and J are TRBV4-1 and TRBJ2-7, with a weak D call TRBD1 (6 bases). With 0 bases removed from V and 2 bases from J, the gap between germline ends came to 17 bases. Looked up from germline, CDR1 is MGHRA and CDR2 is YSYEKL. The CDR3 extends over 17 amino acids. CDR3 region: CASSQDPQAGVAYEQYF. The CDR3 DNA follows: TGCGCCAGCAGCCAAGATCCGCAGGCAGGGGTAGCCTACGAGCAGTACTTC.

The chain employs TRBV27 and TRBJ1-1; possible D gene TRBD1, 5 bases. CDR3 length equals 14 residues. Trimming cost V 6 bases and J 2 bases, with 13 bases left between them. Germline V gene sequence: CDR1 MNHEY, CDR2 SMNVEV (reference sequence). CDR3 sequence: CASRVLTGNTEAFF. CDR3 nucleotides: TGTGCCAGCAGAGTCCTAACAGGAAACACTGAAGCTTTCTTT.

The chain recombines TRBV30 with TRBJ1-1; perhaps TRBD1 as D (6 bases). This CDR3 spans 15 amino acids. Trimming removed 2 bases at V and 0 bases at J, with 13 bases between. Germline CDR1 reads GTSNPN; CDR2 reads SVGIG (reference sequence). The CDR3 protein is CAWSLQGHMNTEAFF. In DNA, the CDR3 is TGTGCCTGGAGTCTACAGGGCCACATGAACACTGAAGCTTTCTTT.

The genes are TRBV29-1 and TRBJ2-1; unclear D gene. Trimming shortened V by 5 bases and J by 2 bases, and 4 bases separated the two germline ends. The germline V gene encodes CDR1 SQVTM and CDR2 ANQGSEA. The CDR3 runs 11 residues. The CDR3 loop reads CSVLTYNEQFF. The CDR3 DNA reads as TGCAGCGTTCTAACCTACAATGAGCAGTTCTTC.

The chain employs TRBV30 and TRBJ2-7, with 9 positions matching TRBD1. V was clipped by 3 bases and J by 5 bases; unmatched bases: 8. The germline CDR1 and CDR2 sequences are GTSNPN and SVGIG (reference sequence). The CDR3 contains 14 residues. CDR3 loop: CAWRPQGAMNEQYF. Here the CDR3 DNA reads TGTGCCTGGAGACCACAGGGGGCGATGAACGAGCAGTACTTC.

This clone was seen a few times. The V and J genes are TRBV4-1 and TRBJ2-3; D is undetermined. V was shortened by 0 bases and J by 5 bases, with 9 bases between the two germline ends. This CDR3 is 14 amino acids long. Germline V gives CDR1 MGHRA, CDR2 YSYEKL. CDR3 DNA: TGCGCCAGCAGCCAAGATCGGCCAGGAGATACGCAGTATTTT. Its protein is CASSQDRPGDTQYF.

This rearrangement joins TRBV2 to TRBJ1-2, with 7 bases lining up with TRBD1. This CDR3 is built from 12 residues. V lost 6 bases, J lost 8 bases, and 6 bases stayed unmatched. Germline V gives CDR1 SNHLY, CDR2 FYNNEI. CDR3 sequence reads: CASRTGAVGYTF. The CDR3 DNA reads as TGTGCCAGCAGAACAGGGGCGGTGGGCTACACCTTC.

This clone occurred a few times. As DNA, the CDR3 is TGTGCCAGCAGTCGCTCCCTCTATGGTTCACCCCTCCACTTT. Encoded protein: CASSRSLYGSPLHF. The chain couples TRBV28 to TRBJ1-6; D call uncertain. The V end was cut by 5 bases, the J end by 9 bases, with 14 bases between. The CDR3 runs 14 residues. The germline V gene has CDR1 MDHEN and CDR2 SYDVKM.

This clone has a handful of counts. The chain has TRBV7-9 and TRBJ2-3; 10 bases line up with TRBD2. The germline gives CDR1 SEHNR, CDR2 FQNEAQ (reference sequence). Losses at the gene ends were 6 bases for V and 5 bases for J; bases not matched to a gene: 2. This CDR3 is built from 13 residues. The CDR3 region has the DNA TGTGCCAGCAGACTAGCGGGAATAGATACGCAGTATTTT. It is translated as CASRLAGIDTQYF.

V usage is TRBV27 and J usage is TRBJ2-7; D is undetermined. Germline V gene sequence: CDR1 MNHEY, CDR2 SMNVEV (reference sequence). The CDR3 extends over 11 amino acids. V lost 6 bases to trimming and J lost 0 bases, with 3 bases between them. CDR3 protein: CASSSSYEQYF. The CDR3 nucleotides are TGTGCCAGCAGCAGCTCCTACGAGCAGTACTTC.

The rearrangement joins TRBV30 to TRBJ1-3; a weak D match, TRBD1 (6 bases). Looked up from germline, CDR1 is GTSNPN and CDR2 is SVGIG (reference sequence). The CDR3 has 13 residues. The germline V and J ends were trimmed by 0 bases and 9 bases, with 12 bases remaining between them. The CDR3 sequence: CAWSVVQQGTIYF. For the CDR3, the DNA is TGTGCCTGGAGTGTAGTCCAACAGGGCACCATATATTTT.

The chain recombines TRBV5-4 with TRBJ2-5, with D maybe TRBD2 (7 bases). The CDR3 covers 14 residues. The V and J ends lost 3 bases and 5 bases respectively, with 14 bases between them. From germline, CDR1 is SGHNT and CDR2 YYREEE (reference sequence). CDR3 coding DNA: TGTGCCAGCAGCTGGGGGGGCCTCCATGAGACCCAGTACTTC. This encodes CASSWGGLHETQYF.

The rearrangement links TRBV9 to TRBJ2-5; 7 bases map to TRBD2. This CDR3 has 14 amino acids. V gave up 3 bases and J gave up 6 bases; unmatched junction bases: 8. The germline V gene encodes CDR1 SGDLS and CDR2 YYNGEE. The CDR3 region has the DNA TGTGCCAGCAGCGAAAAAACTAGCGTACAGACCCAGTACTTC. Its translation: CASSEKTSVQTQYF.

The chain employs TRBV5-1 and TRBJ1-2, with a tentative D call TRBD1 (6 bases). This CDR3 has 13 amino acids. Trimming shortened V by 6 bases and J by 6 bases, and 15 bases separated the two germline ends. Looked up from germline, CDR1 is SGHRS and CDR2 is YFSETQ. The CDR3 spells CASTWGGGDGYTF. The CDR3 DNA is TGCGCCAGCACCTGGGGAGGGGGTGATGGCTACACCTTC.

This clone was recorded only once. The J gene is TRBJ2-7, the V gene TRBV6-5, with a weak D call TRBD2 (6 bases). Between the trimmed V and J ends, which lost 6 bases and 3 bases, there was a span of 9 bases. The CDR3 is 12 residues long. In germline, CDR1 is MNHEY, CDR2 SVGAGI. CDR3 sequence (DNA): TGTGCCAGCAGATCGGGGGACTACGAGCAGTACTTC. It codes for CASRSGDYEQYF.

The J gene is TRBJ1-2, the V gene TRBV10-1; TRBD1 agrees at 7 bases. V shed 2 bases, J shed 4 bases, and the junction held 10 bases outside the gene matches. The CDR3 covers 16 residues. CDR1 WNHNN and CDR2 SYGVQD come from the germline V gene (reference sequence). For the CDR3, the DNA is TGCGCCAGCAGTGAGCCAAAAGGGACAGCTTTCTATGGCTACACCTTC. Amino acid sequence: CASSEPKGTAFYGYTF.

The rearrangement joins TRBV7-2 to TRBJ2-7; a possible D gene is TRBD2 (6 bases). From germline, CDR1 is SGHTA and CDR2 FQGNSA. The V and J ends lost 1 base and 3 bases respectively, with 13 bases between them. The CDR3 loop spans 15 amino acids. CDR3 sequence reads: CASSLDGGARYEQYF. The CDR3 DNA reads as TGTGCCAGCAGCTTAGACGGAGGGGCCCGCTACGAGCAGTACTTC.

The chain links TRBV6-5 to TRBJ2-7; no firm D call. V was pared by 3 bases and J by 3 bases, with 12 bases between. CDR3 length: 14 residues. Germline loops: CDR1 MNHEY, CDR2 SVGAGI. This chain's CDR3 is CASSYSYKYYEQYF. CDR3 DNA: TGTGCCAGCAGTTATTCTTACAAGTACTACGAGCAGTACTTC.

V and J are TRBV9 and TRBJ2-7; D perhaps matches TRBD1 (5 bases). The CDR3 extends over 14 amino acids. V lost 4 bases, J lost 1 base, and 12 bases lay in between. CDR1 and CDR2 from the germline V gene are SGDLS and YYNGEE. For the CDR3, the DNA is TGTGCCAGCAGCTTAAGAGACAGTTCCTACGAGCAGTACTTC. This sequence encodes CASSLRDSSYEQYF.

This clone was detected a few times. The chain employs TRBV4-1 and TRBJ2-7; no clear D gene. The CDR3 spans 13 residues. In germline, CDR1 is MGHRA, CDR2 YSYEKL. Trimming left V 1 base short and J 2 bases short, with 6 bases between. The CDR3, as DNA: TGCGCCAGCAGCCAAGTTGGAGCCTACGAGCAGTACTTC. Translating it yields CASSQVGAYEQYF.

This clone has a handful of counts. CDR3 amino acids: CASSQQPTGTGAGNTIYF. The DNA of the CDR3 is TGCGCCAGCAGCCAACAACCAACCGGGACAGGGGCTGGAAACACCATATATTTT. The chain has TRBV4-1 and TRBJ1-3, with TRBD1 matching over 10 bases. The CDR3 is made up of 18 amino acids. V lost 2 bases and J lost 2; bases outside the gene matches: 9. Germline V gene lookup returns CDR1 MGHRA and CDR2 YSYEKL.

This clone was detected only a few times. The rearrangement joins TRBV28 to TRBJ2-2, with a possible D match to TRBD2 (7 bases). The ends were cut back, 2 bases at V and 6 bases at J, with 13 bases in the middle. This CDR3 comprises 15 residues. The germline V gene encodes CDR1 MDHEN and CDR2 SYDVKM. The CDR3 DNA is TGTGCCAGCAGTTTACGGGGGGCCCAACCCGGGGAGCTGTTTTTT. Translated: CASSLRGAQPGELFF. Based on the CDR3 plus reference TRBV28 and TRBJ2-2, the full variable domain is DVKVTQSSRYLVKRTGEKVFLECVQDMDHENMFWYRQDPGLGLRLIYFSYDVKMKEKGDIPEGYSVSREKKERFSLILESASTNQTSMYLCASSLRGAQPGELFFGEGSRLTVL.

Note on this clone: Distinct nucleotide sequences in the sample also encode this CDR3. V and J are TRBV29-1 and TRBJ2-2; TRBD1 aligns across 8 bases. The germline CDR1 and CDR2 sequences are SQVTM and ANQGSEA. The ends lost 4 bases at V and 1 base at J; junction bases unmatched: 2. The length of the CDR3 is 14 residues. The CDR3: CSVAGTGNTGELFF. CDR3 sequence (DNA): TGCAGCGTTGCCGGGACAGGGAACACCGGGGAGCTGTTTTTT.

The rearrangement joins TRBV4-2 to TRBJ1-1, with D uncertain. The CDR3 loop spans 15 amino acids. CDR1 and CDR2 from the germline V gene are LGHNA and YNFKEQ. V lost 5 bases, J lost 2 bases, and 15 bases lay in between. The CDR3 DNA follows: TGTGCCAGCAGCAGGACCCGAGGGATTAACACTGAAGCTTTCTTT. Translating gives CASSRTRGINTEAFF.

The chain has TRBV5-8 and TRBJ2-7, with 7 nucleotides matching TRBD1. In germline, CDR1 is SGHTS, CDR2 YDEGEE. V was clipped by 7 bases and J by 4 bases; unmatched bases: 26. The CDR3 has 19 amino acids. The CDR3 loop reads CASGPGSIIKGQNFYEQYF. The CDR3 region has the DNA TGTGCCAGCGGCCCCGGATCCATAATCAAGGGACAGAACTTTTACGAGCAGTACTTC. The complete variable domain, with remaining parts taken from reference TRBV5-8 and TRBJ2-7, reads EAGVTQSPTHLIKTRGQQATLRCSPISGHTSVYWYQQALGLGLQFLLWYDEGEERNRGNFPPRFSGRQFPNYSSELNVNALELEDSALYLCASGPGSIIKGQNFYEQYFGPGTRLTVT.

This chain connects TRBV5-1 to TRBJ2-5; 7 bases are a match to TRBD2. The V gene end was trimmed by 2 bases and the J gene end by 2 bases; junction bases not matched to a gene: 3. Germline loops: CDR1 SGHRS, CDR2 YFSETQ. CDR3 length equals 14 residues. The CDR3 reads CASSFRTRQETQYF. In nucleotides, the CDR3 is TGCGCCAGCAGCTTCCGGACTAGGCAAGAGACCCAGTACTTC. The variable domain in full, completed from reference TRBV5-1 and TRBJ2-5, reads KAGVTQTPRYLIKTRGQQVTLSCSPISGHRSVSWYQQTPGQGLQFLFEYFSETQRNKGNFPGRFSGRQFSNSRSEMNVSTLELGDSALYLCASSFRTRQETQYFGPGTRLLVL.

The chain links TRBV15 to TRBJ1-5; D uncertain. From germline, CDR1 is LNHNV and CDR2 YYDKDF (reference sequence). Between the trimmed V and J ends, which lost 1 base and 6 bases, there was a span of 7 bases. CDR3 length: 13 residues. The CDR3 is CATSRGAGQPQHF. Written as DNA, the CDR3 is TGTGCCACCAGCAGAGGGGCGGGTCAGCCCCAGCATTTT. Based on the CDR3 plus reference TRBV15 and TRBJ1-5, the full variable domain is DAMVIQNPRYQVTQFGKPVTLSCSQTLNHNVMYWYQQKSSQAPKLLFHYYDKDFNNEADTPDNFQSRRPNTSFCFLDIRSPGLGDTAMYLCATSRGAGQPQHFGDGTRLSIL.